These 24 T cell receptor beta chains were sequenced from one sample in a study of T cells in Graves' hyperthyroidism and ophthalmopathy. RNA transcripts gave rise to amplified TCR beta CDR3 regions. HTBI primers were the set used in a first-round RT-PCR of the TCR CDR3. TCRdb re-analysed the multiplex PCR reads in MiXCR, keeping a single row per CDR3 protein. This table has hundreds of thousands of distinct CDR3 sequences, roughly 46% appearing once. The sequenced sample consisted of peripheral blood or thyroid tissue (not recorded which). Source of these receptors: an adult man with Graves' disease, either hyperthyroidism or ophthalmopathy (not recorded which).

This clonotype was detected only a few times. V is TRBV2 and J is TRBJ1-5; possibly TRBD1 for D (5 bases). Germline V gene data show CDR1 as SNHLY and CDR2 as FYNNEI. V shed 5 bases and J shed 1 base, with 15 bases lying between them. The CDR3 sequence is 16 residues long. Written as DNA, the CDR3 is TGTGCCAGCAGTCACCCCGAGGGGTTCAGCAATCAGCCCCAGCATTTT. Translating gives CASSHPEGFSNQPQHF.

This rearrangement joins TRBV11-2 to TRBJ1-5; D may be TRBD1 (5 bases). The germline CDR1 and CDR2 sequences are SGHAT and FQNNGV. The CDR3 is 16 residues long. Trimming removed 5 bases from V and 3 bases from J, with 17 bases in between. The CDR3, as DNA: TGTGCCAGCAGCAGGACCAGACAGAGGCCCAATCAGCCCCAGCATTTT. As protein: CASSRTRQRPNQPQHF.

The chain is built from TRBV2 and TRBJ2-7, with TRBD2 matching 7 bases. CDR3 length equals 19 residues. Germline lookup yields CDR1 SNHLY and CDR2 FYNNEI. The CDR3 loop is CAARWITRDYSLSAYEQYF. Written as DNA, the CDR3 is TGTGCAGCAAGGTGGATAACACGGGACTATTCTCTGTCGGCCTACGAGCAGTACTTC.

A single count supports this clonotype. The junction differs from germline at one of its ends, possibly a read error. The chain combines TRBV20-1 with TRBJ2-5; D may be TRBD2 (6 bases). This CDR3 region has 14 residues. Germline V lookup: CDR1 DFQATT, CDR2 SNEGSKA (reference sequence). The CDR3 DNA reads TGCAGTGCTGCCCGCCGGGACTCACAAGGGACCCAGTACTTC. Translation: CSAARRDSQGTQYF.

Note on this clonotype: The junction departs from the called germline gene at one end, perhaps through a read error. The chain links TRBV7-8 to TRBJ1-1; D is perhaps TRBD1 (6 bases). Germline CDR1 and CDR2: SGHVS and FQNEAQ. The CDR3 is made up of 14 amino acids. Written as DNA, the CDR3 is TGCGCCAGCAGCCAAGAACAGGGCTACACTGAAGCTTTCTTT. Its translation: CASSQEQGYTEAFF. The whole variable domain, filled in from reference TRBV7-8 and TRBJ1-1, reads GAGVSQSPRYKVAKRGQDVALRCDPISGHVSLFWYQQALGQGPEFLTYFQNEAQLDKSGLPSDRFFAERPEGSVSTLKIQRTQQEDSAVYLCASSQEQGYTEAFFGQGTRLTVV.

V gene TRBV24-1 combines with J gene TRBJ1-5; D perhaps matches TRBD1 (5 bases). The germline V gene encodes CDR1 KGHDR and CDR2 SFDVKD. The V and J ends lost 2 bases and 7 bases respectively, with 11 bases between them. CDR3 length: 14 residues. The CDR3 spells CATSDWGYEQPQHF. In DNA form, the CDR3 reads TGTGCCACCAGTGATTGGGGCTACGAGCAGCCCCAGCATTTT.

The chain carries TRBV7-8 and TRBJ2-5, with TRBD1 matching over 7 bases. Germline CDR1 and CDR2: SGHVS and FQNEAQ. This CDR3 comprises 14 residues. Germline trimming cut 3 bases from V and 5 bases from J; bases unmatched to any gene: 6. In DNA form, the CDR3 reads TGTGCCAGCAGCTTTAACAGGGGTGGCGAGACCCAGTACTTC. Its translation: CASSFNRGGETQYF.

Points on this clonotype: A clone one base away is much larger, so this may be a read error. The chain recombines TRBV7-9 with TRBJ2-6; D unclear. The germline V gene encodes CDR1 SEHNR and CDR2 FQNEAQ (reference sequence). The CDR3 extends over 14 amino acids. Between the trimmed V and J ends, which lost 5 bases and 2 bases, there was a span of 7 bases. The CDR3 DNA reads as TGTGCCAGCAGCCCCGCGACTGGGGCCAACGTCCTGACTTTC. It is translated as CASSPATGANVLTF.

The CDR3: CASSLVPERNQPQHF. DNA for the CDR3: TGTGCCAGCAGCTTAGTCCCGGAGAGAAATCAGCCCCAGCATTTT. The chain carries TRBV7-2 and TRBJ1-5; D is ambiguous. From germline, CDR1 is SGHTA and CDR2 FQGNSA. The CDR3 runs to 15 residues. Trimming removed 1 base at V and 4 bases at J, with 11 bases between. Full variable domain (rest looked up from reference TRBV7-2 and TRBJ1-5): GAGVSQSPSNKVTEKGKDVELRCDPISGHTALYWYRQSLGQGLEFLIYFQGNSAPDKSGLPSDRFSAERTGGSVSTLTIQRTQQEDSAVYLCASSLVPERNQPQHFGDGTRLSIL.

V and J are TRBV19 and TRBJ2-7; 11 nucleotides agree with TRBD2. CDR1 and CDR2 (germline): LNHDA, SQIVND (reference sequence). The CDR3 runs to 15 residues. With 4 bases clipped from V and 2 bases from J, the junction kept 4 bases outside the gene matches. CDR3 DNA sequence: TGTGCCAGTAGTACACTAGCGGGAGTTCCCTACGAGCAGTACTTC. Residues: CASSTLAGVPYEQYF.

At least ten counts were recorded for this clonotype. The chain combines TRBV29-1 with TRBJ1-2; TRBD1 might be the D (6 bases). Germline CDR1 and CDR2: SQVTM and ANQGSEA. V lost 0 bases, J lost 8 bases, and 19 bases lay in between. The CDR3 totals 15 residues. CDR3 bases: TGCAGCGTTGAAGAGAAAGGGGGAATCGCGGGCGGCTACACCTTC. Protein sequence: CSVEEKGGIAGGYTF. The whole variable domain, remainder taken from reference TRBV29-1 and TRBJ1-2, is SAVISQKPSRDICQRGTSLTIQCQVDSQVTMMFWYRQQPGQSLTLIATANQGSEATYESGFVIDKFPISRPNLTFSTLTVSNMSPEDSSIYLCSVEEKGGIAGGYTFGSGTRLTVV.

The gene calls are TRBV20-1 and TRBJ2-2; unclear D gene. V was shortened by 0 bases and J by 3 bases, with 8 bases between the two germline ends. The CDR3 consists of 14 residues. Germline lookup yields CDR1 DFQATT and CDR2 SNEGSKA (reference sequence). CDR3 residues: CSAREGIDTGELFF. CDR3 nucleotides: TGCAGTGCTAGAGAAGGCATCGACACCGGGGAGCTGTTTTTT.

V gene TRBV11-3 combines with J gene TRBJ2-5, with 7 positions matching TRBD1. The CDR3 sequence is 14 residues long. The V segment lost 3 bases and the J segment 4 bases; nucleotides outside the gene matches: 5. Germline CDR1 reads SGHNT; CDR2 reads YENEEA. The CDR3, as DNA: TGTGCCAGCAGCTTCCGACAGGGTGGAGAGACCCAGTACTTC. Translation: CASSFRQGGETQYF.

The J gene is TRBJ1-1, the V gene TRBV5-1, with D possibly TRBD1 on 6 matching bases. CDR3 length: 15 residues. The V gene lost 4 bases and the J gene lost 2 bases, with 15 bases spanning the gap. Germline V CDR1 and CDR2: SGHRS, YFSETQ. CDR3 in amino acids: CASSLGHLSNTEAFF. DNA of the CDR3: TGCGCCAGCAGCCTGGGACACCTGAGCAACACTGAAGCTTTCTTT.

This clonotype was found many times. This chain connects TRBV2 to TRBJ1-6; 9 bases fit TRBD1. This CDR3 spans 17 amino acids. Unmatched junction bases numbered 7, after V lost 0 bases and J lost 7 bases. Germline V gives CDR1 SNHLY, CDR2 FYNNEI. This CDR3 reads CASSEARTGARNSPLHF. DNA of the CDR3: TGTGCCAGCAGTGAAGCTCGGACAGGGGCTCGCAATTCACCCCTCCACTTT.

The chain recombines TRBV19 with TRBJ1-3; D uncertain. The CDR3 has 14 amino acids. Germline V gives CDR1 LNHDA, CDR2 SQIVND (reference sequence). Between the trimmed V and J ends, which lost 3 bases and 5 bases, there was a span of 11 bases. DNA of the CDR3: TGTGCCAGTAGTATCGCAGGATTAAGAAACACCATATATTTT. This gives the protein CASSIAGLRNTIYF.

The V call is TRBV14, the J call TRBJ1-2; D gene ambiguous. This CDR3 contains 15 residues. Trimming took off 4 bases at V and 2 bases at J, with 14 bases between the two ends. Per the germline V gene, CDR1 is SGHDN and CDR2 is FVKESK. The CDR3 DNA reads TGTGCCAGCAGCCCAAGGCAGGCAAGCAACTATGGCTACACCTTC. Residues: CASSPRQASNYGYTF.

This clonotype showed up many times. This chain connects TRBV6-1 to TRBJ2-5; 7 bases map to TRBD2. Per germline, CDR1 MNHNS and CDR2 SASEGT. The J segment lost 4 bases and the V segment lost 8 bases, leaving 1 base of the junction unmatched. The CDR3 has 11 residues. The CDR3 spells CASWEGETQYF. The CDR3, as DNA: TGTGCCAGCTGGGAGGGAGAGACCCAGTACTTC.

This clonotype was counted ten times or more. The V and J genes are TRBV2 and TRBJ1-5, with D maybe TRBD1 (5 bases). The CDR3 has 15 residues. V was shortened by 1 base and J by 6 bases, with 13 bases between the two germline ends. Germline values: CDR1 SNHLY, CDR2 FYNNEI. CDR3 in amino acids: CASSEGGFSGQPQHF. Written as DNA, the CDR3 is TGTGCCAGCAGTGAAGGGGGGTTTTCGGGTCAGCCCCAGCATTTT.

The J gene is TRBJ1-2, the V gene TRBV29-1; 8 positions match TRBD1. The V and J ends lost 3 bases and 10 bases, in that order; junction bases with no gene match: 10. Germline CDR1 SQVTM, CDR2 ANQGSEA. CDR3 length: 13 residues. The DNA for the CDR3 is TGCAGCGTTGAGAGGGAACAGGGGGTAGACTACACCTTC. Protein: CSVEREQGVDYTF.

On this clonotype itself: A much more abundant neighbour one base away suggests this may be a read error. The chain recombines TRBV19 with TRBJ1-1, with TRBD1 matching over 10 bases. The CDR3 is 13 residues long. Germline CDR1 LNHDA, CDR2 SQIVND (reference sequence). The CDR3, as DNA: TGTGCCAGTAGTAAAGGGACAGGGGAGTTGATCCGCTTT. Protein sequence: CASSKGTGELIRF.

This clonotype was counted many times. The chain employs TRBV29-1 and TRBJ2-7, with TRBD2 matching 8 bases. Germline CDR1 reads SQVTM; CDR2 reads ANQGSEA. V was pared by 5 bases and J by 1 base, with 7 bases of the junction left unmatched. This CDR3 region has 14 residues. In DNA, the CDR3 is TGCAGCGTTCGTGCGTCTAGCGGGTCCTACGAGCAGTACTTC. Translation: CSVRASSGSYEQYF.

This clonotype was counted a few times. The V gene is TRBV7-9, the J gene TRBJ1-1; D ambiguous. The CDR3 spans 12 residues. Germline loops: CDR1 SEHNR, CDR2 FQNEAQ (reference sequence). Trimming removed 8 bases at V and 3 bases at J, with 10 bases between. The CDR3 protein is CASAIGYTEAFF. The CDR3 DNA sequence: TGTGCCAGCGCTATCGGGTACACTGAAGCTTTCTTT.

This clonotype was seen at least ten times. This chain uses TRBV7-9 with TRBJ1-4; no definite D call. CDR3 length equals 9 residues. The V end was cut by 4 bases, the J end by 17 bases, with 8 bases between. The V gene's germline CDR1 is SEHNR and CDR2 FQNEAQ (reference sequence). The CDR3 bases are TGTGCCAGCAGCTCCCCACCTTTTTTT. Amino acids: CASSSPPFF.